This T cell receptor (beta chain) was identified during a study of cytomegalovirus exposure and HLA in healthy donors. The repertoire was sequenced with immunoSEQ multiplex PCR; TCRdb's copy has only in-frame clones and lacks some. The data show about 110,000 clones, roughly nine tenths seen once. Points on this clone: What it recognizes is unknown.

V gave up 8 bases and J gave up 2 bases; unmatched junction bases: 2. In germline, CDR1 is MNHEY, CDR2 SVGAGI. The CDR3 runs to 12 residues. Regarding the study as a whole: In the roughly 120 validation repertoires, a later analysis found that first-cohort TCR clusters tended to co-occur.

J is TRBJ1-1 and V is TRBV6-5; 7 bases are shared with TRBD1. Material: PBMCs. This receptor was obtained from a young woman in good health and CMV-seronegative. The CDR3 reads CASGQENTEAFF. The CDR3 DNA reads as TGTGCCAGCGGACAGGAAAACACTGAAGCTTTCTTT.